Given below is one T cell receptor beta chain in context. What this receptor recognizes is not known. Base qualities are missing; no much larger clone stands one base away. This sample stems from a study of cytomegalovirus exposure and HLA in healthy donors (TCRdb year 2017). For the study in its entirety: According to an earlier analysis of 587 of the donors, 150 million to 200 million T cells yielded over 90 million unique TCR beta sequences and about 300 Gb of sequence data. The aim of the study was to test whether cataloging public T cell receptors could identify signatures of past pathogen exposure. Typing coverage differed by locus: A, B, C, DRB1 and DQB1 were typed in about 620-630 donors, DQA1 in 522, DPA1 in over 600, and DPB1 in 450 to 490. In a later analysis, previously published TCR beta repertoires from hundreds of donors were re-analyzed and high-resolution HLA genotyping was added so that TCR occurrence patterns could be studied. Rather than using new phenotypic data, the later analysis identified candidate immune exposures from TCR beta sequences and from how often those sequences occurred across donors. The T cell repertoires of 550 to 850 subjects were profiled by immunosequencing and related to cytomegalovirus serostatus. To predict cytomegalovirus infection status, the study combined high-throughput TCR immunosequencing, statistical association of individual TCRs with disease status, and machine learning. Donor age, sex, ethnicity and CMV serostatus were compiled together with the repertoire data. Of the roughly 400 genotyped donors, roughly 80% fell in the genetic ancestry cluster associated with self-reported Caucasian donors. On average, around 240,000 unique TCR beta nucleotide sequences were sequenced per donor among 398 genotyped donors of the cohort, with roughly 18% of those sequences being non-productive. Four or five DR-DQ haplotypes were handled as single units for association and clustering because linkage in the cohort was strong. All discovery cohort repertoires had been generated using a single sequencing platform. Both class I and class II loci were covered by HLA typing, at four-digit resolution. In an earlier analysis of 587 of the donors, high-throughput TCR beta sequencing was used to judge whether each TCR beta V gene segment behaved as functional or pseudogenic. An early release covering around 630 HLA-typed donors comprised approximately 290 gigabases of sequencing data and tens of millions of unique TCR sequences. A later genetic analysis took genome-wide SNP genotypes for about 55% of the roughly 670 donors and used that subset as a discovery cohort. A separate validation cohort of over 95 different subjects was used in addition to the 666-subject first cohort. The investigation overall reported the following: In both the original and validation cohorts, the classifier was reported to diagnose cytomegalovirus status with high specificity and sensitivity. A total of 164 TCR beta chains were listed by the study as associated with cytomegalovirus. For the cohort, immune exposure information was limited to CMV serostatus. Compared with equally common non-associated chains, HLA-associated TCR beta chains in a later analysis were more clonally expanded and had lower generation probabilities. In this cohort, only TCR beta chains were sequenced, and detectable features were limited by the absence of alpha or paired-chain data. The presence/absence analyses assumed that sequencing depth was roughly uniform across donors, and that assumption may not be true. In a later genetic analysis, fewer N-insertions in productive TCRs were reported among donors in an Asian-associated ancestry cluster than the roughly 670-donor mean. An association between a missense DCLRE1C variant and V-gene and J-gene trimming of TCR beta chains was found in a later genetic analysis and replicated in an independent cohort. In a later analysis, TCR association rates were found to vary across HLA loci, with the most associated TCRs seen for DRB1 alleles and the fewest for HLA-C alleles. In vitro tests confirmed that three of the cytomegalovirus-associated TCR beta chains recognize cytomegalovirus antigens. Specific HLA alleles were associated with about 17,000 TCR beta sequences at a false discovery rate of 0.05 in a later analysis. Broadly in line with IMGT annotations, most TCR beta V segments showed up in productive rearrangements about 87% or about 30% of the time in an earlier analysis of approximately 600 of the donors. Around 16 rarely observed V segments, including chromosome 9 orphons, were excluded from the earlier analysis of almost 600 of the donors because counts were too low. Linkage disequilibrium might explain the correlated functional status among segregating V segments, but an unknown experimental factor could not be excluded. In a later analysis, most CMV-associated TCR beta chains were found to appear HLA-restricted, with HLA associations seemingly driven largely by CMV exposure. Because some donors lacked HLA typing at each locus, the association tests relied only on the typed subset. In a later analysis, several top co-occurrence clusters were reported to appear linked to parvovirus B19, influenza, CMV and Epstein-Barr virus. When HLA alleles, especially DR and DQ, strongly co-occurred, attributing TCR associations to individual alleles was difficult. It was suggested by the authors that the approach could potentially be generalized to other disease states and immunological phenotypes. A cluster of highly shared sequence variants was judged likely to represent a technical artifact of the sequencing pipeline. A further reported finding was that TCR beta sequences accurately predicted the HLA-A and HLA-B alleles for most subjects in the first cohort. While some public TCRs were present in many individuals, most TCR sequences turned up only very rarely across donors.

The library came from the immunoSEQ multiplex PCR assay. For the multiplex PCR, a mixture combining 60 forward primers for TCR Vbeta segments and 13 reverse primers for TCR Jbeta segments was used. The CDR3 region of rearranged TCR beta genes was amplified from genomic DNA with a multiplex PCR assay. The Illumina HiSeq System was used to sequence the amplified TCR beta libraries as 87-base-pair reads. As for the authors' bioinformatics: Across the roughly 670 repertoires, a later analysis counted approximately 75 million unique TCR beta chains, 9 million to 14 million of which were shared by at least two donors. Raw reads were error-corrected and collapsed into unique sequences by a nearest-neighbor algorithm in which closely related sequences were merged to remove PCR and sequencing errors. V, D and J gene segments were assigned by aligning CDR3 sequences to IMGT reference sequences. Each retained sequence needed at least a six-nucleotide match to both a V gene segment and a J gene segment. Rearrangements were called productive when the CDR3 lacked stop codons and stayed in frame with V and J; all others were non-productive. CDR3 was defined according to IMGT convention as the region running from the second conserved V-encoded cysteine to the conserved J-encoded phenylalanine. The earlier analysis of 550 to 650 of the donors excluded any sequence lacking an unambiguous match to a single V gene segment. In an earlier analysis of a few hundred of the donors, V segments were called functional above 56.7% productive rearrangements and were called segregating when the between-donor standard deviation exceeded 5%. A statistical classification framework was built for diagnosing cytomegalovirus status from the catalog of TCR beta chain sequences. In a later analysis, V and J genes were assigned by comparing TCR nucleotide sequences against IMGT/GENE-DB human TR gene sequences. In a later analysis, CDR3 sequences and most-parsimonious VDJ recombination scenarios were assigned using the TCRdist pipeline. A later analysis defined each TCR beta chain by its CDR3 amino acid sequence plus V-gene family, and excluded reads lacking a unique V-gene family. In a later analysis, 450 to 600 highly shared, low-generation-probability nucleotide sequences were removed to address suspected cross-contamination and a sequencing artifact. A later analysis calculated a clonal expansion index for each public chain from normalized within-repertoire ranks of inferred template counts. Generation probabilities in a later analysis came from a VDJ recombination model fitted to out-of-frame rearrangements, and those results were checked against IGoR. In a later analysis, hypergeometric tests were used to score TCR-TCR, TCR-HLA and TCR-CMV co-occurrence, with a repertoire-size bias correction applied to TCR pairs. In a later analysis, false discovery rates were estimated by permuting HLA or CMV assignments 20 times. In a later analysis, co-occurring TCRs were grouped using DBSCAN, and TCRdist sequence similarity was added for clustering within HLA-allele-positive subsets. For co-occurrence clustering, repertoires with fewer than 30,000 or more than 120,000 public chains were excluded, along with four to six repertoires with anomalous nucleotide sharing. TCRdb re-hosts the immuneACCESS table, in-frame sequences only. Its copies lack some clones; in the studies checked, an unresolved V gene accounts for under half of them, and the cause for the rest is not known. V, J and clone size are those of that table, while D and trimming were read from the DNA. Here the sample has 84,000 or so clones; 77% occur a single time. In total, the top ten clones hold under 2.5% of the sample.

In total, roughly 670 healthy bone marrow donors made up the cohort. At the time of sampling, every cohort member was nominally healthy, though immune exposures that went unrecorded were likely present. The donor was CMV seronegative and was included in the group of hundreds of seronegative cohort members. Every donor gave a peripheral blood sample, and the peripheral blood mononuclear cells from that sample were used for TCR beta sequencing. The Qiagen DNeasy Blood Extraction Kit was used to extract genomic DNA from the blood cell samples. The TCR comes from a boy aged 5-17 years in good health and CMV-seronegative. Source material: PBMCs.

The DNA is as follows: TGTGCCTGGAGTGAGGGGGGGGCGGCGAACACCATATATTTT. This is translated as CAWSEGGAANTIYF. This chain is built from TRBV30 and TRBJ1-3; TRBD1 is perhaps the D gene, given 6 matching bases. A distance of 14 bases separates the germline ends of V and J, which lose 1 base and 7 bases respectively. CDR1 and CDR2 are read off the germline V gene (reference sequence) as GTSNPN and SVGIG. The CDR3, cysteine through phenylalanine, is 14 amino acids long. Only the CDR3 DNA stays, 42 bases, in frame from base 1.